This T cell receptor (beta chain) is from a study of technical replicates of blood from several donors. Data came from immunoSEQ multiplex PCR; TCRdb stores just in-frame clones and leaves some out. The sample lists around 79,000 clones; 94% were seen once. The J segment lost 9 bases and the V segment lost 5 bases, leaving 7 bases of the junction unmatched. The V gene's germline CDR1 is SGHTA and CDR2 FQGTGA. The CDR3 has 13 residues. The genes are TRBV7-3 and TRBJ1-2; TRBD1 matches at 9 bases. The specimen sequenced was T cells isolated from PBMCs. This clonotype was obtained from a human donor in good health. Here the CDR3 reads CASSPGQGLRYTF. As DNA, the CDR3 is TGTGCCAGCAGCCCAGGACAGGGGCTACGCTACACCTTC.